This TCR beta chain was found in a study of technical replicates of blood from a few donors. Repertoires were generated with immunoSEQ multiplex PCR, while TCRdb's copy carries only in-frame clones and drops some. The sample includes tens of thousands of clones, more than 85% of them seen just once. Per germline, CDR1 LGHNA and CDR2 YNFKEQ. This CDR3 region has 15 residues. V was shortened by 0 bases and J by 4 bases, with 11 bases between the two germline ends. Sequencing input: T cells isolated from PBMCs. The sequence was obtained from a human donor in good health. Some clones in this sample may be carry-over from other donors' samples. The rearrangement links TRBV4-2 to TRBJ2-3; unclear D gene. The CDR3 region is CASSQDTMESDTQYF. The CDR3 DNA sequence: TGTGCCAGCAGCCAAGATACTATGGAGTCAGATACGCAGTATTTT.